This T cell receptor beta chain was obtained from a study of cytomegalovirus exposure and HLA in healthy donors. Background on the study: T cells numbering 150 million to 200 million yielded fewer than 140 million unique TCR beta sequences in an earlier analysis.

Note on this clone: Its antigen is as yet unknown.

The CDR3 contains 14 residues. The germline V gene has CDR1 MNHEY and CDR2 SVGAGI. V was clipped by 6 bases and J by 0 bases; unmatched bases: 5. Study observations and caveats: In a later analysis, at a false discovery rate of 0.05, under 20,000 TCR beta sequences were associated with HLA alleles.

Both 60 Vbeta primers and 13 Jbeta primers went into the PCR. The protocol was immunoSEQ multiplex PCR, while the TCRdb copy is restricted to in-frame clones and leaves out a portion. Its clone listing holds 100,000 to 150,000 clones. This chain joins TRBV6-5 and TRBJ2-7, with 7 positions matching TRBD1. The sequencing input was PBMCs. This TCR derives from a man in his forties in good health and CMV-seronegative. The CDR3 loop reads CASRLRDSSYEQYF. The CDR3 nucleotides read TGTGCCAGCAGACTACGGGACAGCTCCTACGAGCAGTACTTC.